This TCR beta chain is from a study of cytomegalovirus exposure and HLA in healthy donors. Findings of the study overall: A few chains linked to CMV were shown in vitro to be specific for CMV antigens. Researchers catalogued approximately 170 TCR beta chains as cytomegalovirus-associated.

Donors came from a validation cohort of 90 to 150 subjects, distinct from the first 666-subject cohort. To note about this clone: Its antigen is undetermined.

Sequencing used immunoSEQ multiplex PCR; TCRdb keeps in-frame clones, though not all of them. The table has 250,000 to 400,000 clones, about nine tenths seen once. The length of the CDR3 is 15 residues. Germline V gene lookup returns CDR1 MGHDK and CDR2 SYGVNS. J lost 4 bases, V lost 6 bases, and 10 bases had no gene match. This receptor was taken from a woman in her thirties in good health and CMV-seropositive. The sequencing sample was made of PBMCs. The chain combines TRBV25-1 with TRBJ1-2; 8 bases are a match to TRBD1. Written as DNA, the CDR3 is TGTGCCAGCAGCCTCCCCGGACAGGGAATCTATGGCTACACCTTC. Amino acid sequence: CASSLPGQGIYGYTF.